The 20 T cell receptor beta chains listed next were all sequenced from one sample in a study of shared clonotypes between healthy human individuals. The assay was immunoSEQ multiplex PCR, and TCRdb's table has in-frame clones only and misses some. The table has roughly 1 million clones, around 82% seen once. The sequencing input was memory CD4+ T cells from PBMCs. Subset here: CD45RA-negative fraction. The receptors were sampled from a man between 18 and 35 years old in good health. Some clones in this sample may be carry-over from other donors' samples.

The chain uses TRBV5-1 and TRBJ2-1; D call uncertain. The germline V gene has CDR1 SGHRS and CDR2 YFSETQ. The CDR3 runs to 12 residues. Trimming cost V 0 bases and J 9 bases, with 7 bases left between them. The CDR3 DNA reads as TGCGCCAGCAGCTTGGAATTCGGTGAGCAGTTCTTC. This translates into CASSLEFGEQFF.

This clone has just one count. This sequence joins TRBV30 and TRBJ2-5, with D maybe TRBD1 (5 bases). V gave up 1 base and J gave up 9 bases, with 15 bases separating them. Per germline, CDR1 GTSNPN and CDR2 SVGIG (reference sequence). CDR3 length: 13 amino acids. CDR3 coding DNA: TGTGCCTGGAGTGGAGGCCCTCAGGGTGCCCAGTACTTC. As protein: CAWSGGPQGAQYF.

As concerns this clone: Additional DNA sequences in this sample encode the identical CDR3. V gene TRBV28 combines with J gene TRBJ2-7; D gene unclear. The germline V and J ends were trimmed by 2 bases and 4 bases, with 6 bases remaining between them. Germline V gene data show CDR1 as MDHEN and CDR2 as SYDVKM. The CDR3 is made up of 12 amino acids. CDR3 protein: CASSLVGYEQYF. In DNA, the CDR3 is TGTGCCAGCAGTTTAGTGGGGTACGAGCAGTACTTC.

The chain has TRBV5-6 and TRBJ2-5; TRBD2 aligns across 7 bases. CDR1 and CDR2 (germline): SGHDT, YYEEEE. CDR3 length: 14 residues. V lost 2 bases to trimming and J lost 4 bases; unmatched junction nucleotides: 5. CDR3 amino acids: CASSFTAGTETQYF. In DNA, the CDR3 is TGTGCCAGCAGCTTTACAGCGGGGACAGAGACCCAGTACTTC.

The table lists this clone with a count of one. The chain couples TRBV5-1 to TRBJ2-3; 8 bases match TRBD2. J gave up 3 bases and V 4 bases, and 7 bases lay outside the gene matches. The CDR3 totals 15 residues. The germline V gene encodes CDR1 SGHRS and CDR2 YFSETQ. The DNA for the CDR3 is TGCGCCAGCAGCCGGACGGGAGGGTATACAGATACGCAGTATTTT. Its protein is CASSRTGGYTDTQYF.

The chain joins TRBV28 to TRBJ2-2, with D tentatively TRBD2 (7 bases). The CDR3 totals 18 residues. CDR1 and CDR2 from the germline V gene are MDHEN and SYDVKM. Trimming removed 4 bases from V and 2 bases from J, with 20 bases in between. DNA for the CDR3: TGTGCCAGCAGTTCCCCTGGATGGGGGGGACAAAACACCGGGGAGCTGTTTTTT. Protein sequence: CASSSPGWGGQNTGELFF.

J is TRBJ1-1 and V is TRBV11-2; D unclear. This CDR3 comprises 15 residues. Between the trimmed V and J ends, which lost 5 bases and 0 bases, there was a span of 13 bases. Germline V lookup: CDR1 SGHAT, CDR2 FQNNGV. The CDR3 loop reads CASSALQLLNTEAFF. CDR3 bases: TGTGCCAGCAGCGCACTACAGCTCTTGAACACTGAAGCTTTCTTT.

The V and J genes are TRBV6-6 and TRBJ2-1; 9 bases map to TRBD2. The CDR3 is made up of 15 amino acids. Losses at the gene ends were 5 bases for V and 2 bases for J; bases not matched to a gene: 4. Germline CDR1 reads MNHNY; CDR2 reads SVGAGI (reference sequence). The CDR3 reads CASSRTSDTYNEQFF. The CDR3, as DNA: TGTGCCAGCAGTCGGACTAGCGACACCTACAATGAGCAGTTCTTC.

The chain employs TRBV28 and TRBJ1-3; 9 bases are a match to TRBD1. The ends lost 4 bases at V and 2 bases at J; junction bases unmatched: 6. The CDR3 totals 16 residues. In germline, CDR1 is MDHEN, CDR2 SYDVKM. CDR3 sequence reads: CASSSPRDRAGNTIYF. Written as DNA, the CDR3 is TGTGCCAGCAGTTCGCCCCGGGACAGGGCTGGAAACACCATATATTTT.

This chain uses TRBV6-1 with TRBJ2-3, with 7 nucleotides matching TRBD1. V trimming: 7 bases; J trimming: 2 bases; junction bases outside the gene matches: 9. The CDR3 extends over 15 amino acids. Germline assignment: CDR1 MNHNS and CDR2 SASEGT. The CDR3 spells CASTQMGTVTDTQYF. The DNA for the CDR3 is TGTGCCAGCACCCAGATGGGGACAGTCACAGATACGCAGTATTTT.

This chain joins TRBV5-5 and TRBJ2-5, with D perhaps TRBD2 (6 bases). The J call is doubtful: the DNA matches TRBJ2-7 better. The germline CDR1 and CDR2 sequences are SGHKS and YYEKEE (reference sequence). CDR3 length: 16 residues. DNA for the CDR3: TGTGCCAGCAGCTTGGGTTATAGCGGAAGCTCCTACGAGCAGTACTTC. It is translated as CASSLGYSGSSYEQYF.

V usage is TRBV30 and J usage is TRBJ2-5; D perhaps matches TRBD2 (6 bases). This CDR3 comprises 13 residues. V gave up 3 bases and J gave up 5 bases, with 13 bases separating them. Germline V CDR1 and CDR2: GTSNPN, SVGIG (reference sequence). CDR3 in amino acids: CAWRRGKGETQYF. For the CDR3, the DNA is TGTGCCTGGAGACGGGGGAAGGGGGAGACCCAGTACTTC.

CDR3 in DNA: TGCGCCAGCAGCGTAGCGGGAGGGTCCTACAATGAGCAGTTCTTC. It codes for CASSVAGGSYNEQFF. The chain links TRBV5-1 to TRBJ2-1, with 11 bases identical to TRBD2. The CDR3 extends over 15 amino acids. J was trimmed by 1 base and V by 4 bases; bases with no gene match: 1. Germline values: CDR1 SGHRS, CDR2 YFSETQ.

The CDR3 spells CASRETGATNEKLFF. The DNA for the CDR3 is TGTGCCAGCAGAGAAACAGGGGCGACTAATGAAAAACTGTTTTTT. The gene calls are TRBV2 and TRBJ1-4; 7 bases fit TRBD1. The V segment lost 6 bases and the J segment 2 bases; nucleotides outside the gene matches: 6. The CDR3 totals 15 residues. In germline, CDR1 is SNHLY, CDR2 FYNNEI.

V is TRBV7-2 and J is TRBJ2-5; TRBD2 matches at 7 bases. Germline loops: CDR1 SGHTA, CDR2 FQGNSA. The J segment lost 5 bases and the V segment lost 0 bases, leaving 6 bases of the junction unmatched. The CDR3 loop spans 15 amino acids. The CDR3 here is CASSLAGTTGETQYF. The CDR3 DNA reads TGTGCCAGCAGCTTAGCCGGGACTACCGGCGAGACCCAGTACTTC.

This clone was recorded once. The chain combines TRBV7-2 with TRBJ1-5, with D perhaps TRBD1 (5 bases). The length of the CDR3 is 16 residues. Trimming removed 5 bases at V and 0 bases at J, with 14 bases between. CDR1 SGHTA and CDR2 FQGNSA come from the germline V gene. The CDR3 here is CASSAGPDYSNQPQHF. DNA for the CDR3: TGTGCCAGCAGCGCGGGGCCCGACTATAGCAATCAGCCCCAGCATTTT.

The table lists this clone with many counts. This rearrangement joins TRBV7-9 to TRBJ2-4, with TRBD1 identical over 7 bases. The ends lost 6 bases at V and 0 bases at J; junction bases unmatched: 14. CDR3 length equals 18 residues. In germline, CDR1 is SEHNR, CDR2 FQNEAQ (reference sequence). CDR3 sequence: CASSFHRGSPLAKNIQYF. CDR3 nucleotides: TGTGCCAGCAGTTTTCACAGGGGAAGTCCCCTAGCCAAAAACATTCAGTACTTC.

Points on this clone: This may come from a read error, since a much larger clone is one base off. Other nucleotide sequences in the sample specify the same CDR3. This chain connects TRBV7-9 to TRBJ2-1; TRBD2 agrees at 7 bases. The ends lost 5 bases at V and 9 bases at J; junction bases unmatched: 10. Germline V CDR1 and CDR2: SEHNR, FQNEAQ (reference sequence). The CDR3 is 14 residues long. The CDR3 DNA reads TGTGCCAGCAGCACTGGGACTACGAGCGTTGAGCAGTTCTTC. It codes for CASSTGTTSVEQFF.

CDR3 nucleotides: TGTGCCAGCAGCTCCCCGGTGGGGGGGGGAGAGACCCAGTACTTC. Translated, it gives CASSSPVGGGETQYF. The gene calls are TRBV9 and TRBJ2-5; 7 positions agree with TRBD2. The germline CDR1 and CDR2 sequences are SGDLS and YYNGEE. V lost 4 bases and J lost 4; bases outside the gene matches: 10. This CDR3 contains 15 residues.

As for this clone: Other DNA sequences in this sample translate to the same CDR3. The rearrangement links TRBV20-1 to TRBJ2-1, with D unresolved. Looked up from germline, CDR1 is DFQATT and CDR2 is SNEGSKA (reference sequence). This CDR3 is 10 amino acids long. Trimming took 3 bases from V and 9 from J, leaving 6 bases between them. The CDR3 DNA reads TGCAGTGCTAGGCTGGTTGAGCAGTTCTTC. Its protein is CSARLVEQFF.